The following is a T cell receptor beta chain sequence with its context. The antigen this receptor binds is unknown. One base away there is no much larger clone; base qualities are not given. The entry originates in a study of control samples from healthy donors and cancer patients (dated by TCRdb to 2019 to 2021). Library generation was performed with the immunoSEQ multiplex PCR assay. Not all clones reach the TCRdb copy of this immuneACCESS table, which keeps in-frame sequences only. Checked studies attribute under half of the gap to unresolved V genes and leave the rest unexplained. A total of 110,000 to 150,000 clones appear in this sample, about nine tenths of them only once. About 4.9% of the sample comes from the top ten. Sequenced sample: blood. This TCR was recovered from a man aged 25 to 40 in good health.

This receptor carries the CDR3 CASSGTPTYNEQFF. The bases are TGTGCCAGCAGCGGGACTCCCACCTACAATGAGCAGTTCTTC. Recombination connected TRBV27 to TRBJ2-1; D gene: possibly TRBD2, on 6 matching bases. V is cut by 6 bases and J by 2 bases, and the space between the germline ends is 11 bases. The cysteine opens and the phenylalanine closes a CDR3 of 14 amino acids. Only the CDR3 region is kept as DNA, spanning 42 bases read in frame from base 1. Sequences MNHEY (CDR1) and SMNVEV (CDR2) are obtained from the germline V gene (reference sequence).